Below are 30 T cell receptor beta chains sequenced from a single sample in a study of patients and donors after allogeneic stem cell transplantation. TCRdb re-derived calls from the RT-PCR reads in MiXCR, one entry per CDR3 protein. The top ten hold roughly 6% of the sample, which has more than 850,000 distinct CDR3 sequences, approximately 19% seen once. The sequenced material came from blood, either unsorted or a sorted T cell fraction (not recorded which). These receptors all come from a human donor who was either an allogeneic HSCT recipient or a stem cell or donor lymphocyte infusion donor (not recorded which). It is not recorded whose cells these are; they may come from a transplant donor.

This clonotype was counted at least ten times. Germline and junction disagree at one end, which may indicate a read error. The chain couples TRBV5-1 to TRBJ1-5; TRBD1 aligns across 9 bases. This CDR3 region has 15 residues. Germline V gene sequence: CDR1 SGHRS, CDR2 YFSETQ. The CDR3 region is CASSLGTGRNQPQHF. The CDR3 DNA sequence: TGTGCCAGCAGTTTAGGGACAGGGCGTAATCAGCCCCAGCATTTT.

This clonotype was recorded at least ten times. DNA of the CDR3: TGCAGCGTTGAACATCGTTCCTACAATGAGCAGTTCTTC. Its translation is CSVEHRSYNEQFF. The chain joins TRBV29-1 to TRBJ2-1; D is unclear. The V and J ends lost 2 bases and 1 base respectively, with 6 bases between them. CDR1 and CDR2 from the germline V gene are SQVTM and ANQGSEA. CDR3 size: 13 residues.

This clonotype was counted only a few times. CDR3 protein: CASSDPAEQYF. DNA of the CDR3: TGTGCCAGCAGTGACCCCGCCGAGCAGTACTTC. The gene calls are TRBV2 and TRBJ2-7; D unclear. Germline V lookup: CDR1 SNHLY, CDR2 FYNNEI. Trimming left V 3 bases short and J 6 bases short, with 6 bases between. The CDR3 has 11 amino acids.

This clonotype came up many times. The J gene is TRBJ2-2, the V gene TRBV7-2, with D hard to call. The germline gives CDR1 SGHTA, CDR2 FQGNSA. The CDR3 contains 15 residues. Trimming removed 7 bases from V and 4 bases from J, with 16 bases in between. The CDR3 nucleotides are TGTGCCAGCACCTACCGAATGGGGATCACCGGGGAGCTGTTTTTT. It translates to CASTYRMGITGELFF.

A few counts support this clonotype. J is TRBJ2-1 and V is TRBV6-5; 11 bases are shared with TRBD2. The CDR3 length is 16 residues. V dropped 0 bases and J dropped 9; count of bases not matched to a gene: 7. The germline V gene encodes CDR1 MNHEY and CDR2 SVGAGI. The CDR3 bases are TGTGCCAGCAGTTACTCCCTTAGCGGGAGGGTTAGTGAGCAGTTCTTC. This sequence encodes CASSYSLSGRVSEQFF.

The rearrangement uses TRBV6-5 and TRBJ1-2; 8 bases line up with TRBD1. Germline V gives CDR1 MNHEY, CDR2 SVGAGI. The J segment lost 0 bases and the V segment lost 2 bases, leaving 2 bases of the junction unmatched. CDR3 size: 15 residues. CDR3 DNA: TGTGCCAGCAGTTACGAACAGGGGGCTAACTATGGCTACACCTTC. Its protein is CASSYEQGANYGYTF.

The chain recombines TRBV7-9 with TRBJ1-2, with a possible D match to TRBD1 (6 bases). CDR3 length equals 13 residues. Germline CDR1 is SEHNR and CDR2 is FQNEAQ (reference sequence). Between the trimmed V and J ends, which lost 7 bases and 6 bases, there was a span of 15 bases. The CDR3 nucleotides read TGTGCCAGCACCCATAGGGGGTCCCATGGCTACACCTTC. It yields the protein CASTHRGSHGYTF. The whole variable domain, remainder taken from reference TRBV7-9 and TRBJ1-2, is DTGVSQNPRHKITKRGQNVTFRCDPISEHNRLYWYRQTLGQGPEFLTYFQNEAQLEKSRLLSDRFSAERPKGSFSTLEIQRTEQGDSAMYLCASTHRGSHGYTFGSGTRLTVV.

V is TRBV6-2 or TRBV6-3 and J is TRBJ1-2, with D possibly TRBD1 on 6 matching bases. Germline V CDR1 and CDR2: MNHEY, SVGEGT. The length of the CDR3 is 15 residues. Deletions cut 8 bases from V and 10 bases from J, with 26 bases between. CDR3 nucleotide sequence: TGTGCCAGCTGTAGCCGGGGGCGCTTAACCTCACTCTACACCTTC. Its translation is CASCSRGRLTSLYTF.

This clonotype has only a few counts. The CDR3 loop is CSARKGIGTDTQYF. The CDR3 DNA reads as TGCAGTGCTAGAAAGGGGATCGGCACAGATACGCAGTATTTT. The chain joins TRBV20-1 to TRBJ2-3; possibly TRBD1 for D (5 bases). The CDR3 totals 14 residues. V was shortened by 2 bases and J by 1 base, with 10 bases between the two germline ends. CDR1 and CDR2 from the germline V gene are DFQATT and SNEGSKA (reference sequence).

The CDR3 here is CSARVGLSPLHF. CDR3 DNA: TGCAGTGCTAGAGTGGGACTTTCACCCCTCCACTTT. The chain uses TRBV20-1 and TRBJ1-6; a possible D gene is TRBD1 (5 bases). V was clipped by 1 base and J by 9 bases, with 7 bases between them. CDR1 is DFQATT and CDR2 is SNEGSKA in the germline V gene (reference sequence). The CDR3 has 12 amino acids.

This clonotype has a handful of counts. The chain employs TRBV7-9 and TRBJ2-1; the match to TRBD2 covers 7 bases. The CDR3 is 16 residues long. Germline V lookup: CDR1 SEHNR, CDR2 FQNEAQ (reference sequence). V was pared by 2 bases and J by 7 bases, with 11 bases of the junction left unmatched. CDR3 residues: CASSLRLPLGGNEQFF. The CDR3, as DNA: TGTGCCAGCAGCTTACGACTACCACTGGGGGGGAATGAGCAGTTCTTC.

The V and J genes are TRBV20-1 and TRBJ1-6; D is ambiguous. V lost 3 bases and J 8 bases, leaving 11 bases between the germline ends. CDR3 size: 13 residues. Germline assignment: CDR1 DFQATT and CDR2 SNEGSKA (reference sequence). The CDR3 DNA follows: TGCAGTGCTAGGTGGAGGGAGGATTCACCCCTCCACTTT. Translating gives CSARWREDSPLHF.

The V call is TRBV6-1, the J call TRBJ1-1; a weak D match, TRBD1 (6 bases). Trimming shortened V by 5 bases and J by 1 base, and 14 bases separated the two germline ends. CDR1 and CDR2 from the germline V gene are MNHNS and SASEGT. The CDR3 length is 15 residues. The CDR3 region is CASSRIETGNTEAFF. The CDR3 DNA is TGTGCCAGCAGTCGAATTGAGACAGGGAACACTGAAGCTTTCTTT.

The chain has TRBV29-1 and TRBJ2-2; D is unclear. The CDR3 is 11 residues long. Germline CDR1 is SQVTM and CDR2 is ANQGSEA. The CDR3 is CGVGNTGELFF. CDR3 DNA sequence: TGCGGGGTCGGGAACACCGGGGAGCTGTTTTTT.

In this sample, this clonotype turned up a few times. V is TRBV7-2 and J is TRBJ1-2, with a possible D match to TRBD1 (6 bases). V was shortened by 5 bases and J by 7 bases, with 11 bases between the two germline ends. Looked up from germline, CDR1 is SGHTA and CDR2 is FQGNSA. The CDR3 sequence is 12 residues long. CDR3 DNA: TGTGCCAGCAGCCCCAACAGGGTTGGCTACACCTTC. Encoded protein: CASSPNRVGYTF.

The chain employs TRBV6-2 or TRBV6-3 and TRBJ2-1; D tentatively fits TRBD1 or TRBD2 (6 bases each). Germline loops: CDR1 MNHEY, CDR2 SVGEGT. The ends were cut back, 6 bases at V and 0 bases at J, with 12 bases in the middle. The CDR3 spans 15 residues. As DNA, the CDR3 is TGTGCCAGCAGCTGGAGGGGGGCCTCCTACAATGAGCAGTTCTTC. It is translated as CASSWRGASYNEQFF.

The rearrangement joins TRBV2 to TRBJ1-5; no clear D gene. CDR1 and CDR2 (germline): SNHLY, FYNNEI. With 8 bases removed from V and 7 bases from J, the gap between germline ends came to 21 bases. The CDR3 has 15 amino acids. The CDR3 spells CASSSNPGFGQPQHF. The DNA for the CDR3 is TGTGCCAGCTCCTCAAACCCGGGATTCGGCCAGCCCCAGCATTTT.

This clonotype was seen more than once but under ten times. This chain joins TRBV12-3 or TRBV12-4 and TRBJ1-6; TRBD1 matches at 8 bases. Trimming took 5 bases from V and 10 from J; bases not matched to a gene: 10. The CDR3 has 15 residues. Here the CDR3 reads CASSKGQGLGSPLHF. The CDR3 bases are TGTGCCAGCAGTAAAGGACAGGGTCTAGGGTCACCCCTCCACTTT.

This clonotype came up a few times. This CDR3 reads CASSLNGGPRTGELFF. Here the CDR3 DNA reads TGTGCCAGCAGCTTAAATGGCGGGCCTCGGACCGGGGAGCTGTTTTTT. The chain couples TRBV7-2 to TRBJ2-2; TRBD2 is a possible D gene (5 bases). Trimming stripped 2 bases from V and 5 bases from J, with 15 bases between. The germline V gene has CDR1 SGHTA and CDR2 FQGNSA. The CDR3 is 16 amino acids.

This clonotype was observed a handful of times. The DNA of the CDR3 is TGCAGCGTTGATAAACAGGGAAGCTACACTGAAGCTTTCTTT. It specifies CSVDKQGSYTEAFF. J is TRBJ1-1 and V is TRBV29-1, with D perhaps matching TRBD1 (6 bases). CDR3 length: 14 residues. Germline-derived CDR1 and CDR2 are SQVTM and ANQGSEA. The V and J ends lost 3 bases and 3 bases respectively, with 14 bases between them.

This rearrangement joins TRBV20-1 to TRBJ1-2; TRBD1 aligns across 10 bases. Germline V gene sequence: CDR1 DFQATT, CDR2 SNEGSKA (reference sequence). The CDR3 runs 14 residues. The J segment lost 8 bases and the V segment lost 0 bases, leaving 6 bases of the junction unmatched. The CDR3 region is CSARDRGTGEGYTF. The CDR3 region has the DNA TGCAGTGCTAGAGATCGAGGGACAGGGGAAGGCTACACCTTC.

This clonotype was picked up a small number of times. The J gene is TRBJ1-2, the V gene TRBV12-3 or TRBV12-4; 8 nucleotides line up with TRBD1. V was clipped by 6 bases and J by 7 bases; unmatched bases: 16. The CDR3 covers 16 residues. CDR3 sequence: CASSPDRQGLSGGYTF. The DNA for the CDR3 is TGTGCCAGCAGCCCCGACCGACAGGGGCTCTCTGGTGGCTACACCTTC.

The V gene is TRBV6-1, the J gene TRBJ2-2; D may be TRBD1 or TRBD2 (6 bases each). Germline lookup yields CDR1 MNHNS and CDR2 SASEGT. V dropped 2 bases and J dropped 4 bases, with 14 bases sitting between them. This CDR3 comprises 16 residues. Here the CDR3 DNA reads TGTGCCAGCAGTGAAAAGGGGGGCCTTAGCACCGGGGAGCTGTTTTTT. It translates to CASSEKGGLSTGELFF.

About this clonotype: Mismatch with germline at one junction end may stem from a read error. V gene TRBV6-6 combines with J gene TRBJ1-2; 7 bases align to TRBD1. CDR3 size: 11 residues. Germline assignment: CDR1 MNHNY and CDR2 SVGAGI (reference sequence). In nucleotides, the CDR3 is TGTGCCAGCAGTTACGGACAGGCTCTCGCCTTC. Encoded protein: CASSYGQALAF.

J is TRBJ2-7 and V is TRBV27; D remains unclear. The V gene lost 3 bases and the J gene lost 3 bases, with 12 bases spanning the gap. Per the germline V gene, CDR1 is MNHEY and CDR2 is SMNVEV (reference sequence). CDR3 length: 14 residues. The CDR3: CASSFLLHRYEQYF. CDR3 in DNA: TGTGCCAGCAGTTTCTTACTCCATCGCTACGAGCAGTACTTC.

This clonotype was seen a few times. The chain links TRBV27 to TRBJ2-2; 10 bases align to TRBD2. With V trimmed by 5 bases and J by 5 bases, 8 bases remained unmatched. This CDR3 is built from 16 residues. Germline assignment: CDR1 MNHEY and CDR2 SMNVEV (reference sequence). The CDR3 loop reads CASSPLTSGITGELFF. CDR3 nucleotides: TGTGCCAGCAGTCCTCTAACTAGCGGGATTACCGGGGAGCTGTTTTTT.

The chain couples TRBV27 to TRBJ1-6; unclear D gene. V dropped 7 bases and J dropped 5 bases, with 12 bases sitting between them. CDR3 size: 14 residues. Germline V gene lookup returns CDR1 MNHEY and CDR2 SMNVEV (reference sequence). CDR3 in amino acids: CASTAGWDNSPLHF. DNA for the CDR3: TGTGCCAGCACCGCCGGTTGGGATAATTCACCCCTCCACTTT.

The sample holds a few counts of this clonotype. J is TRBJ2-1 and V is TRBV5-1, with 10 positions matching TRBD2. V lost 1 base, J lost 4 bases, and 5 bases stayed unmatched. The CDR3 loop spans 16 amino acids. The germline gives CDR1 SGHRS, CDR2 YFSETQ. CDR3 amino acids: CASSLSRTSGYNEQFF. In DNA, the CDR3 is TGCGCCAGCAGCTTGTCCAGGACTAGCGGTTACAATGAGCAGTTCTTC.

This clonotype appeared a few times. The chain links TRBV6-5 to TRBJ2-7; possibly TRBD1 for D (7 bases). V was shortened by 2 bases and J by 5 bases, with 22 bases between the two germline ends. The CDR3 covers 17 residues. Germline assignment: CDR1 MNHEY and CDR2 SVGAGI. The CDR3 DNA follows: TGTGCCAGCAGTTACCTCCCCCGAAGGAGGGGGCCCCACGAGCAGTACTTC. Encoded protein: CASSYLPRRRGPHEQYF.

The chain has TRBV20-1 and TRBJ2-5; TRBD2 aligns across 9 bases. CDR3 length: 14 residues. Per the germline V gene, CDR1 is DFQATT and CDR2 is SNEGSKA (reference sequence). V was clipped by 3 bases and J by 3 bases; unmatched bases: 5. The chain's CDR3 is CSASSPSGEETQYF. CDR3 in DNA: TGCAGTGCTAGCTCACCTAGCGGGGAAGAGACCCAGTACTTC.